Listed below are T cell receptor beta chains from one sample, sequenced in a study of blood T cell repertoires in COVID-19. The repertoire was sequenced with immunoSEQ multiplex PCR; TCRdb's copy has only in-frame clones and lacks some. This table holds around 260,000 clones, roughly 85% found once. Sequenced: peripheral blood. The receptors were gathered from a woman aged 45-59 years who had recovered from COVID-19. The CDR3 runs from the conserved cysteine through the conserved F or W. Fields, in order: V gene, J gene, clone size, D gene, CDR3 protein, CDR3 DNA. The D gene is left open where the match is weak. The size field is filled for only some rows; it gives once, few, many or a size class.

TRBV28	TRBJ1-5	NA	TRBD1	CASSVPGQGRPQHF	TGTGCCAGCAGCGTACCGGGACAGGGAAGGCCCCAGCATTTT
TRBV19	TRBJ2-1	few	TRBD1	CASSTLFGQGTHEQFF	TGTGCCAGTAGTACCTTATTTGGACAGGGAACTCATGAGCAGTTCTTC
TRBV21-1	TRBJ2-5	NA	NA	CASSPTRDRASGRGGAETQYF	TGTGCCAGCAGCCCCACCCGTGACAGGGCTAGCGGGAGGGGGGGGGCAGAGACCCAGTACTTC
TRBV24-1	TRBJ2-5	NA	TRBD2	CATQGLAGEETQYF	TGTGCCACCCAGGGACTAGCGGGGGAAGAGACCCAGTACTTC
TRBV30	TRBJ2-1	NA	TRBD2	CAWRSGSGWNEQFF	TGTGCCTGGAGGAGCGGGAGTGGTTGGAATGAGCAGTTCTTC
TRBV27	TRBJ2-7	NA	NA	CASKGVGPSYEQYF	TGTGCCAGCAAGGGGGTAGGGCCCTCCTACGAGCAGTACTTC
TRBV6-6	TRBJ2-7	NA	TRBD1	CASSTTGAASYEQYF	TGTGCCAGCAGTACGACAGGGGCTGCCTCCTACGAGCAGTACTTC
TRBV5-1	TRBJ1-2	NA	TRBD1	CASSLDREGGYTF	TGCGCCAGCAGCCTGGACAGGGAGGGCGGCTACACCTTC
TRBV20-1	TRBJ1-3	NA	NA	CSASTGDNRNTIYF	TGCAGTGCTAGTACAGGAGATAATCGAAACACCATATATTTT
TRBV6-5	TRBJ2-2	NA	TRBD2	CASSYFPAGGTGELFF	TGTGCCAGCAGTTATTTCCCAGCGGGGGGAACCGGGGAGCTGTTTTTT
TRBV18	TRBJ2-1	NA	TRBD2	CASSPGTSAYNEQFF	TGTGCCAGCTCCCCCGGGACTAGCGCCTACAATGAGCAGTTCTTC
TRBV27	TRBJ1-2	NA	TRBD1	CASSKRGPGGYTF	TGTGCCAGCTCTAAAAGGGGGCCAGGTGGCTACACCTTC
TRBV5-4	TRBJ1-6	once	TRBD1	CASSLARGGGLDSPLHF	TGTGCCAGCAGCTTGGCAAGAGGGGGCGGATTAGACTCACCCCTCCACTTT
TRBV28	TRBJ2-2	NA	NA	CASSSGTRELFF	TGTGCCAGCAGTTCAGGCACCCGGGAGCTGTTTTTT
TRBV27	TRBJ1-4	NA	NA	CASTRGGVGEKLFF	TGTGCCAGCACTCGAGGGGGAGTGGGTGAAAAACTGTTTTTT
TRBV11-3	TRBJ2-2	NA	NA	CASSFSRDGLRTGELFF	TGTGCCAGCAGCTTTTCCCGCGATGGGCTACGCACCGGGGAGCTGTTTTTT
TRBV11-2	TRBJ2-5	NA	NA	CASSLELQETQYF	TGTGCCAGCAGCTTAGAATTACAAGAGACCCAGTACTTC
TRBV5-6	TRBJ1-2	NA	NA	CASSNLGGGMSYGYTF	TGTGCCAGCAGTAACCTCGGGGGAGGGATGAGCTATGGCTACACCTTC
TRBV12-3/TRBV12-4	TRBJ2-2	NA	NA	CASTWGAGELFF	TGTGCCAGCACCTGGGGCGCCGGGGAGCTGTTTTTT
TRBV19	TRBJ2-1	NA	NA	CATTPEGGGYNEQFF	TGTGCCACAACTCCCGAGGGGGGGGGCTACAATGAGCAGTTCTTC
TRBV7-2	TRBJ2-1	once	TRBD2	CASSLSVAGGLNEQFF	TGTGCCAGCAGCTTATCGGTAGCGGGGGGACTCAATGAGCAGTTCTTC
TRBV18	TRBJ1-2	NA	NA	CASSPDRSYGYTF	TGTGCCAGCTCACCAGACAGAAGCTATGGCTACACCTTC
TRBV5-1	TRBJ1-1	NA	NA	CASSLTGVDTEAFF	TGCGCCAGCAGCCTGACGGGGGTGGACACTGAAGCTTTCTTT
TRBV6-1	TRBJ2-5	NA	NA	CASSEAWGPGTQYF	TGTGCCAGCAGTGAAGCGTGGGGCCCGGGGACCCAGTACTTC
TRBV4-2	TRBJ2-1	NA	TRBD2	CASSLTPTSATNSYNEQFF	TGTGCCAGCAGCTTGACGCCCACTAGCGCCACCAATTCCTACAATGAGCAGTTCTTC
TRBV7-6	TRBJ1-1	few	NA	CASSLEQNTEAFF	TGTGCCAGCAGCTTAGAACAGAACACTGAAGCTTTCTTT